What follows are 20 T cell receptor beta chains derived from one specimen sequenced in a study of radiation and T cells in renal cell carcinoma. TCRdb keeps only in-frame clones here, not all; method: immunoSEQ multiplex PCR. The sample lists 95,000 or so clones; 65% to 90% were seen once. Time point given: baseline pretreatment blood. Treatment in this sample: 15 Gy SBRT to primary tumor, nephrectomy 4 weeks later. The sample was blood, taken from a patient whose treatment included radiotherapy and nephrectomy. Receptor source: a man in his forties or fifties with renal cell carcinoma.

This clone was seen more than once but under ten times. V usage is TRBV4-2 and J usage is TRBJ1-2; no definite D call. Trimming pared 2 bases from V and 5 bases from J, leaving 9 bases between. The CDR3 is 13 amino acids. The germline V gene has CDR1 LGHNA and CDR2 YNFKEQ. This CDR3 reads CASSQLTEYGYTF. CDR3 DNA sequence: TGTGCCAGCAGCCAACTGACCGAGTATGGCTACACCTTC.

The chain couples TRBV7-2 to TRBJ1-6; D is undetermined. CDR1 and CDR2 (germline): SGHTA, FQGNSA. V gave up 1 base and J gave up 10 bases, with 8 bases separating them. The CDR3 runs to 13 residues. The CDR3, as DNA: TGTGCCAGCAGCTTAGGAAGGGAATCACCCCTCCACTTT. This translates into CASSLGRESPLHF.

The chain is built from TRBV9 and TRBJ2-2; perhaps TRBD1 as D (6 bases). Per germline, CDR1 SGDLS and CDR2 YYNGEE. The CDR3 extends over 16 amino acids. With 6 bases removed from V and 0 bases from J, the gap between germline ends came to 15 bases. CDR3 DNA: TGTGCCAGCACCCTTAGTGGGGGCGCGAACACCGGGGAGCTGTTTTTT. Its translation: CASTLSGGANTGELFF. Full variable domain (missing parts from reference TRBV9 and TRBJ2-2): DSGVTQTPKHLITATGQRVTLRCSPRSGDLSVYWYQQSLDQGLQFLIQYYNGEERAKGNILERFSAQQFPDLHSELNLSSLELGDSALYFCASTLSGGANTGELFFGEGSRLTVL.

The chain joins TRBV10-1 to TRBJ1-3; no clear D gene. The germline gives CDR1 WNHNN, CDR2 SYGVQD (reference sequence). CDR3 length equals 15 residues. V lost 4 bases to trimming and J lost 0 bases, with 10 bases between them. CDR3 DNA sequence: TGCGCCAGCAGTGCCCCCGTTTCCTCTGGAAACACCATATATTTT. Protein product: CASSAPVSSGNTIYF.

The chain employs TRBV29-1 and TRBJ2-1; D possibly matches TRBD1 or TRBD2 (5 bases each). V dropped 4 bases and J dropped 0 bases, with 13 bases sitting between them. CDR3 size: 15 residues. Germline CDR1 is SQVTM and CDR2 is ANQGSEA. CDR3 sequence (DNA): TGCAGCGTTGTAGGGACGGGAAGCTCCTACAATGAGCAGTTCTTC. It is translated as CSVVGTGSSYNEQFF.

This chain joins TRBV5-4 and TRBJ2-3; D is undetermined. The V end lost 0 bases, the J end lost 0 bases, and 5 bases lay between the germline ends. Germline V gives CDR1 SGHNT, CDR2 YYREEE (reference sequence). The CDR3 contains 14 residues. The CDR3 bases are TGTGCCAGCAGCTTGGACTCTAGCACAGATACGCAGTATTTT. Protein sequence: CASSLDSSTDTQYF.

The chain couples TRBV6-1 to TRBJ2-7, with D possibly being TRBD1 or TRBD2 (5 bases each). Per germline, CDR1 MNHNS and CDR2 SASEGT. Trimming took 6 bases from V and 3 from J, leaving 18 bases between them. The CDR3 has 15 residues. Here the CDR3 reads CASRGQVRAGYEQYF. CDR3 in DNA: TGTGCCAGCAGGGGCCAAGTCAGGGCGGGCTACGAGCAGTACTTC.

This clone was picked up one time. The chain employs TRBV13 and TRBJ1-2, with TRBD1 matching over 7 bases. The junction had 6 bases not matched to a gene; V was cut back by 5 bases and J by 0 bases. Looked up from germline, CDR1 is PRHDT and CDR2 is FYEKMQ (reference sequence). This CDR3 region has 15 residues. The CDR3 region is CASSPDRVPNYGYTF. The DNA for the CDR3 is TGTGCCAGCAGCCCCGACAGGGTCCCTAACTATGGCTACACCTTC. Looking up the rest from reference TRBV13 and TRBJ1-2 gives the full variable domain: AAGVIQSPRHLIKEKRETATLKCYPIPRHDTVYWYQQGPGQDPQFLISFYEKMQSDKGSIPDRFSAQQFSDYHSELNMSSLELGDSALYFCASSPDRVPNYGYTFGSGTRLTVV.

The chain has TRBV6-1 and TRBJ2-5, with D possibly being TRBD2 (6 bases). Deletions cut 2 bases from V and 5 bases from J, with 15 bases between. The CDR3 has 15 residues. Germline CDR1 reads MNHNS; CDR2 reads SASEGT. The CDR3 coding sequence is TGTGCCAGCAGTGAACGGAGGGTCGGTTCGGAGACCCAGTACTTC. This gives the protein CASSERRVGSETQYF.

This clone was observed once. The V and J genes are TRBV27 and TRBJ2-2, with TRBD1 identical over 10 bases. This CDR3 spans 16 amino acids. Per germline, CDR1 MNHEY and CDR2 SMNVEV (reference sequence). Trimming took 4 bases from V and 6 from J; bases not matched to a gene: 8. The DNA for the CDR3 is TGTGCCAGCAGTTCCCACCCGGGACAGGGGTCCGGGGAGCTGTTTTTT. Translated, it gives CASSSHPGQGSGELFF.

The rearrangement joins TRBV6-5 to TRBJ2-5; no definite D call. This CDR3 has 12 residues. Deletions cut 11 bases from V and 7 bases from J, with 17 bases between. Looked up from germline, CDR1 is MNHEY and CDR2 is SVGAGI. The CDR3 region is CAGSGVGLTQYF. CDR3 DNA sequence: TGTGCCGGCTCGGGTGTAGGATTGACCCAGTACTTC.

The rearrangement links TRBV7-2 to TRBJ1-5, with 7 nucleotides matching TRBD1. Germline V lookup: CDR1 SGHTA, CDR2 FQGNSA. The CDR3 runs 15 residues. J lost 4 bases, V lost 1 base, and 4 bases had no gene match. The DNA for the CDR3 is TGTGCCAGCAGCTTAGGGGACAGCCAAAATCAGCCCCAGCATTTT. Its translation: CASSLGDSQNQPQHF.

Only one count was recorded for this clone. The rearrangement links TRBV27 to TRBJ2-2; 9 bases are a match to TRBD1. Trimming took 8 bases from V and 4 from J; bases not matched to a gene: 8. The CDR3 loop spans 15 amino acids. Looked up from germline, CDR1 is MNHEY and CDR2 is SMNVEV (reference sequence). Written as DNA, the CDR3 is TGTGCCAGCTTTTCTTACAGGGGGCCCACCGGGGAGCTGTTTTTT. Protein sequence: CASFSYRGPTGELFF.

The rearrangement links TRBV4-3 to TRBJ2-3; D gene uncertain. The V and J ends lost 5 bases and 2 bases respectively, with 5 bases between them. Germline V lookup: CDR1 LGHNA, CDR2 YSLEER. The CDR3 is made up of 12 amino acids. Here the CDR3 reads CASSVTTDTQYF. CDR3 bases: TGCGCCAGCAGCGTAACCACAGATACGCAGTATTTT.

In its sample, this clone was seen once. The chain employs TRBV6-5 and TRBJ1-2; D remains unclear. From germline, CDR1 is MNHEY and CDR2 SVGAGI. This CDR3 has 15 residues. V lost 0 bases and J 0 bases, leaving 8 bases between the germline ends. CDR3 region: CASSYSPTANYGYTF. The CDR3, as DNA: TGTGCCAGCAGTTACTCCCCGACGGCTAACTATGGCTACACCTTC.

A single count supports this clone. DNA for the CDR3: TGTGCCAGCAGCTTCGGAAACTCCTACGAGCAGTACTTC. It yields the protein CASSFGNSYEQYF. This chain uses TRBV7-9 with TRBJ2-7; no clear D. Germline CDR1 and CDR2: SEHNR and FQNEAQ (reference sequence). CDR3 length: 13 amino acids. The ends were cut back, 3 bases at V and 0 bases at J, with 6 bases in the middle. Full variable domain (missing parts from reference TRBV7-9 and TRBJ2-7): DTGVSQNPRHKITKRGQNVTFRCDPISEHNRLYWYRQTLGQGPEFLTYFQNEAQLEKSRLLSDRFSAERPKGSFSTLEIQRTEQGDSAMYLCASSFGNSYEQYFGPGTRLTVT.

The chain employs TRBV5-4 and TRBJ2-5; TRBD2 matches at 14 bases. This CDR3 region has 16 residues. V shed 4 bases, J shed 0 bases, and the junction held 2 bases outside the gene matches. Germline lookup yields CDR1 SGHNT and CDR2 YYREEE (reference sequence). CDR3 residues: CASSPGLAGDQETQYF. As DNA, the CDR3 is TGTGCCAGCAGCCCGGGACTAGCGGGGGACCAAGAGACCCAGTACTTC.

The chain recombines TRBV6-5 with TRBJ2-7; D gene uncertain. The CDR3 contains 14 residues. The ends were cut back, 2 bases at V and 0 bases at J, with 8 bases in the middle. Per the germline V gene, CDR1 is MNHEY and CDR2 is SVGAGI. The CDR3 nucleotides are TGTGCCAGCAGTTACAGAGGCAGCTCCTACGAGCAGTACTTC. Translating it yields CASSYRGSSYEQYF.

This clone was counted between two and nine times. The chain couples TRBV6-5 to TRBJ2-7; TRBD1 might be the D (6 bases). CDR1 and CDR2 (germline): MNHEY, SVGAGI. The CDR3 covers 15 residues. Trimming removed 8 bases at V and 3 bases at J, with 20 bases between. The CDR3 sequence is CASRGLGAGVYEQYF. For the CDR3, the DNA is TGTGCCAGCCGTGGTTTGGGGGCTGGGGTCTACGAGCAGTACTTC.

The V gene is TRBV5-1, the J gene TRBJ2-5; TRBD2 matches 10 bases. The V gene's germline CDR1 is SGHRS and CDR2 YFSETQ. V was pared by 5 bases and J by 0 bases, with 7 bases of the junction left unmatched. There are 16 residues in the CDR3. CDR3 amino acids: CASREGLAGDQETQYF. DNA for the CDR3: TGCGCCAGCAGAGAGGGGCTAGCGGGGGACCAAGAGACCCAGTACTTC.